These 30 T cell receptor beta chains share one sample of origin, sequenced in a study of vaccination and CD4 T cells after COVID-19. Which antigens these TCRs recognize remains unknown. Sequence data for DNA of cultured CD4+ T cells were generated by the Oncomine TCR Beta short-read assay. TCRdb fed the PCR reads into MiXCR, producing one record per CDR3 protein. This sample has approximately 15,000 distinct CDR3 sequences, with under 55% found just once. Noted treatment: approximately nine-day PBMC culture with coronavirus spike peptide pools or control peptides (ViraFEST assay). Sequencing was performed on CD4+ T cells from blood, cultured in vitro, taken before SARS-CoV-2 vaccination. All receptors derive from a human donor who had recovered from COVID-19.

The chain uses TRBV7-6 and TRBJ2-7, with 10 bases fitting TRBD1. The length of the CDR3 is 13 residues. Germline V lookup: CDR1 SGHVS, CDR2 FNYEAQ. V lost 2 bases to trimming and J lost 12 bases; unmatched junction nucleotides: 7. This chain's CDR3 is CASSLSGQGLLYF. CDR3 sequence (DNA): TGTGCCAGCAGCTTATCGGGACAGGGGTTATTGTACTTC.

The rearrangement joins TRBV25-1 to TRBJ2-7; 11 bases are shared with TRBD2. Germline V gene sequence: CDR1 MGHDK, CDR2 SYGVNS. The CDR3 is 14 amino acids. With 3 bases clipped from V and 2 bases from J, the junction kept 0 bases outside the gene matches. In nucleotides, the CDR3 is TGTGCCAGCAGTGATAGCGGGAGGGCCTACGAGCAGTACTTC. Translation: CASSDSGRAYEQYF.

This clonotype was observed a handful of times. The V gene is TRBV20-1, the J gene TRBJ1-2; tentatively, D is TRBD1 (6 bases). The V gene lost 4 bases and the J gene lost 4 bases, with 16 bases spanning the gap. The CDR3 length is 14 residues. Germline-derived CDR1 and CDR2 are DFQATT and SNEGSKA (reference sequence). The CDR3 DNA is TGCAGTGCTAACGGGGGGGCAAGCGTCTATGGCTACACCTTC. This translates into CSANGGASVYGYTF.

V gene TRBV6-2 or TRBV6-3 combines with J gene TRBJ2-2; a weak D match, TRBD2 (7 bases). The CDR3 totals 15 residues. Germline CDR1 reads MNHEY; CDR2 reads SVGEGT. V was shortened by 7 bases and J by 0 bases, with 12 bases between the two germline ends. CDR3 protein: CASNIGGANTGELFF. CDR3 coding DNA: TGTGCCAGCAACATAGGGGGGGCGAACACCGGGGAGCTGTTTTTT.

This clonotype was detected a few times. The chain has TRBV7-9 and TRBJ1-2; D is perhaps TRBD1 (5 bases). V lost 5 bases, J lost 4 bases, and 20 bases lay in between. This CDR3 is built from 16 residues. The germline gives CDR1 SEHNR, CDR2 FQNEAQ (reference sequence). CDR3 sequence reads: CASSTPGREDSYGYTF. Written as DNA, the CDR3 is TGTGCCAGCAGCACCCCCGGCAGGGAAGATAGCTATGGCTACACCTTC. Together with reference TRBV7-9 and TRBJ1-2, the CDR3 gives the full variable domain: DTGVSQNPRHKITKRGQNVTFRCDPISEHNRLYWYRQTLGQGPEFLTYFQNEAQLEKSRLLSDRFSAERPKGSFSTLEIQRTEQGDSAMYLCASSTPGREDSYGYTFGSGTRLTVV.

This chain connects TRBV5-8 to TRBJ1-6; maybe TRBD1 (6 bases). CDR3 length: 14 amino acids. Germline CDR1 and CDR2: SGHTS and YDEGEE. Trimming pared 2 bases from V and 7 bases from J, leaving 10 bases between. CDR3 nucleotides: TGTGCCAGCAGCTTAAACAGGGTGAATTCACCCCTCCACTTT. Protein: CASSLNRVNSPLHF.

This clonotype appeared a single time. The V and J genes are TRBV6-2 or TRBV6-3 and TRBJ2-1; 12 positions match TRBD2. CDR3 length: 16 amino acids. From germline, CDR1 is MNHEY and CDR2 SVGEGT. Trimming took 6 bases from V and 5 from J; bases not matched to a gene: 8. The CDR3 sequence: CASRRLAGEIDNEQFF. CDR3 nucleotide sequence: TGTGCCAGCAGGCGACTAGCGGGAGAAATCGACAATGAGCAGTTCTTC.

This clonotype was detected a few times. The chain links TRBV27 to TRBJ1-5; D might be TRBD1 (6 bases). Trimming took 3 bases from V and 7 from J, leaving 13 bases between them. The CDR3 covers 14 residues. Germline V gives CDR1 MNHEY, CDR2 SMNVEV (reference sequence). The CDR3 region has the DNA TGTGCCAGCAGTTTCAGGGGTTTAGGACAGCCCCAGCATTTT. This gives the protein CASSFRGLGQPQHF.

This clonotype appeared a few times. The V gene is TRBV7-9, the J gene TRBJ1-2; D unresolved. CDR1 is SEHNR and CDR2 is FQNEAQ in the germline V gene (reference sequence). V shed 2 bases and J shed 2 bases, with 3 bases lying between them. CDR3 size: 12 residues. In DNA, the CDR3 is TGTGCCAGCAGCTTAAGGAACTATGGCTACACCTTC. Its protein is CASSLRNYGYTF.

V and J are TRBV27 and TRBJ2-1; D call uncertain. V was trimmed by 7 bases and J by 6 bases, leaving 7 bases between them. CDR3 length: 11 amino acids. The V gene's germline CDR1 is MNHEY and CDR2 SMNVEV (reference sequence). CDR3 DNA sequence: TGTGCCAGCATCAAGTTCAATGAGCAGTTCTTC. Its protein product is CASIKFNEQFF.

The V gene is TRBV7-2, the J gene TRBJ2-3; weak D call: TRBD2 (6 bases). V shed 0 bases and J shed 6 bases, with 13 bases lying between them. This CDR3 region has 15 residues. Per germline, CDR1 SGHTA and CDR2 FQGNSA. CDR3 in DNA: TGTGCCAGCAGCTTAGCGCAGGCGGGGTCGGATACGCAGTATTTT. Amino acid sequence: CASSLAQAGSDTQYF. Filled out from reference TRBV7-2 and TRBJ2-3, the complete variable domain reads GAGVSQSPSNKVTEKGKDVELRCDPISGHTALYWYRQSLGQGLEFLIYFQGNSAPDKSGLPSDRFSAERTGGSVSTLTIQRTQQEDSAVYLCASSLAQAGSDTQYFGPGTRLTVL.

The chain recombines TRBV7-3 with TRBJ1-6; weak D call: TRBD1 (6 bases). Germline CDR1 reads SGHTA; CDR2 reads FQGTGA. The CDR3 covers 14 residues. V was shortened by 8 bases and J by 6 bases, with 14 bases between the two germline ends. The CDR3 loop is CASRLGGSNSPLHF. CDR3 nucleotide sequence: TGTGCCAGCCGCCTAGGGGGGTCTAATTCACCCCTCCACTTT.

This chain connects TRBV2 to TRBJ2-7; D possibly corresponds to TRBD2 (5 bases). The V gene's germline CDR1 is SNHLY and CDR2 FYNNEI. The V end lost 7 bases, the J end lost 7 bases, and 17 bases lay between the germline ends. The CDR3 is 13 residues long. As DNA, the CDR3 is TGTGCCAGCACCGCGGAGGTTTTGTGGGAGCAGTACTTC. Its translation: CASTAEVLWEQYF.

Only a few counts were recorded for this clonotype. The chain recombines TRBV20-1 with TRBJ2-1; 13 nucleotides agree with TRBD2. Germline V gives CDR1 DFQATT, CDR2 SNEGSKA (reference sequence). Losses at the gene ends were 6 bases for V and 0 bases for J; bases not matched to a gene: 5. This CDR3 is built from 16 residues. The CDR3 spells CSAGTSGVSSYNEQFF. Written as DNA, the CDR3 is TGCAGTGCCGGGACTAGCGGGGTGAGCTCCTACAATGAGCAGTTCTTC.

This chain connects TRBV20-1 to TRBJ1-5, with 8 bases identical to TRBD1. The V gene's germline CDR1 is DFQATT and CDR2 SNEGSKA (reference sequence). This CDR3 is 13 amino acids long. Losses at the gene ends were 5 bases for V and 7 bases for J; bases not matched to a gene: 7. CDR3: CSAVDRGNQPQHF. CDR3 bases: TGCAGTGCTGTAGACAGGGGTAACCAGCCCCAGCATTTT.

CDR3 DNA: TGTGCCAGCAGCTTGGAAAGGAGAGATGGCTACACCTTC. The encoded protein is CASSLERRDGYTF. V gene TRBV5-4 combines with J gene TRBJ1-2, with D unresolved. The CDR3 spans 13 residues. Between the trimmed V and J ends, which lost 0 bases and 6 bases, there was a span of 9 bases. Germline assignment: CDR1 SGHNT and CDR2 YYREEE (reference sequence).

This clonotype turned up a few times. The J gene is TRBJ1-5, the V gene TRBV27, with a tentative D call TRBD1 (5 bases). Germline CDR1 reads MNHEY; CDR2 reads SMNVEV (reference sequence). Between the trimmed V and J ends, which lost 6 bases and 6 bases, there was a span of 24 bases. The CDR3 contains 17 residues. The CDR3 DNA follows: TGTGCCAGCAGCGGATCTCCCGGCCAGGGTCGAGGTCAGCCCCAGCATTTT. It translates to CASSGSPGQGRGQPQHF.

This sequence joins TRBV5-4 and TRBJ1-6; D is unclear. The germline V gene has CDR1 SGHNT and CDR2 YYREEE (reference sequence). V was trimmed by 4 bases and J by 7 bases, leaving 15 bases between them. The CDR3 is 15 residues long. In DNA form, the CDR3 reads TGTGCCAGCAGCCCCCGGTCAGGAGGCAATTCACCCCTCCACTTT. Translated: CASSPRSGGNSPLHF.

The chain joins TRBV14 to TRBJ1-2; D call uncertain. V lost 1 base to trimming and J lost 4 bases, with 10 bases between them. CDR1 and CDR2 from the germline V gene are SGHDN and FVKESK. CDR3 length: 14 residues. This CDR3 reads CASSQGLSPYGYTF. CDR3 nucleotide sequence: TGTGCCAGCAGCCAAGGGCTCAGCCCCTATGGCTACACCTTC.

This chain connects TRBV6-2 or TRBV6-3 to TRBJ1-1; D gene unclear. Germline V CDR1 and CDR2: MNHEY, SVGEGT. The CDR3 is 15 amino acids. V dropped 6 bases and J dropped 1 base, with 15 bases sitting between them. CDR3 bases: TGTGCCAGCAGCCCCGACGGGCGGTGGAACACTGAAGCTTTCTTT. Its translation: CASSPDGRWNTEAFF.

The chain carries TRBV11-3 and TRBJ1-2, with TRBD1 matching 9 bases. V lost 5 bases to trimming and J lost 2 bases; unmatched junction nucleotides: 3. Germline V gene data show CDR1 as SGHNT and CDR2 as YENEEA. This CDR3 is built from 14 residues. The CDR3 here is CASSPGQGNYGYTF. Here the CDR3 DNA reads TGTGCCAGCAGCCCCGGACAGGGGAACTATGGCTACACCTTC.

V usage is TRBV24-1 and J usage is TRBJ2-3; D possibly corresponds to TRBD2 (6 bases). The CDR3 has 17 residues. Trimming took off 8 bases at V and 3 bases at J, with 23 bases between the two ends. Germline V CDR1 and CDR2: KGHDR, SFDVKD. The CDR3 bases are TGTGCCACCACCCCCTCCCCGCGGGCGGGAAAGACAGATACGCAGTATTTT. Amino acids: CATTPSPRAGKTDTQYF.

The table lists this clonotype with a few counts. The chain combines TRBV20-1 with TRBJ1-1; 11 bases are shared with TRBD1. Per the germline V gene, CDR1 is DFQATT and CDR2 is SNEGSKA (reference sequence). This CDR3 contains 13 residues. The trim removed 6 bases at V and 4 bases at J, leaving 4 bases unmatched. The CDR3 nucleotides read TGCAGTGCCGGGGACAGGGGGGTCACTGAAGCTTTCTTT. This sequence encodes CSAGDRGVTEAFF.

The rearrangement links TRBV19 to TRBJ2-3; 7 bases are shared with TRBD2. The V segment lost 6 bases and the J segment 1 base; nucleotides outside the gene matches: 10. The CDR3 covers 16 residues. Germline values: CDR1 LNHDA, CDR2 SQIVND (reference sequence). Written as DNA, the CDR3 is TGTGCCAGTAGCCCTACGGGGCGGGAGCGCACAGATACGCAGTATTTT. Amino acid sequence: CASSPTGRERTDTQYF.

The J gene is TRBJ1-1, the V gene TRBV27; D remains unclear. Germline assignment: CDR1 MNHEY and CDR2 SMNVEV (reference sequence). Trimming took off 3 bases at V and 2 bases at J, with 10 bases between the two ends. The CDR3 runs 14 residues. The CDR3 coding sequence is TGTGCCAGCAGTTTGACACTACGTAACACTGAAGCTTTCTTT. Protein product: CASSLTLRNTEAFF.

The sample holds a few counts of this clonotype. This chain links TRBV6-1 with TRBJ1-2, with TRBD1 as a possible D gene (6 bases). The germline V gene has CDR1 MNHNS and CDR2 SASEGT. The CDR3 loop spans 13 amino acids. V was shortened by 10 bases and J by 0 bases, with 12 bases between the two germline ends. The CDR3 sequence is CATSDSPNYGYTF. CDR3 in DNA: TGTGCCACTTCGGACAGTCCTAACTATGGCTACACCTTC.

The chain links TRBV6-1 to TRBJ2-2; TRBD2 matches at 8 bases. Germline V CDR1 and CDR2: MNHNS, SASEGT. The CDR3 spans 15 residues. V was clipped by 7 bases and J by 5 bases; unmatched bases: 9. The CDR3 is CASTLSGGGTGELFF. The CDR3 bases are TGTGCCAGCACCCTATCGGGGGGGGGGACCGGGGAGCTGTTTTTT.

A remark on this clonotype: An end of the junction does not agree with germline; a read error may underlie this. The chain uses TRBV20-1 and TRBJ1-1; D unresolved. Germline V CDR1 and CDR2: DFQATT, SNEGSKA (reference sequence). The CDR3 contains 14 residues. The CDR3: CSASGPAPNTEVFF. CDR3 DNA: TGCAGTGCTAGTGGACCGGCCCCGAACACTGAAGTTTTCTTT.

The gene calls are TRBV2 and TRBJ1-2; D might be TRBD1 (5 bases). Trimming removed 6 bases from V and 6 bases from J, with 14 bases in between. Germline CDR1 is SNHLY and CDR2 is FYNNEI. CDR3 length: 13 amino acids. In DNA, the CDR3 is TGTGCCAGCAGCGTAGGCCCGGGGGATGGCTACACCTTC. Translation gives CASSVGPGDGYTF.

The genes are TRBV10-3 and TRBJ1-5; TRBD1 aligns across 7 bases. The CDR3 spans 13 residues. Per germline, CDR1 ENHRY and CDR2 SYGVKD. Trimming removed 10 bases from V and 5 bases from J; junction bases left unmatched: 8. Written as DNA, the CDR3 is TGTGCCAGCAGAGACAGGGACTATCAGCCCCAGCATTTT. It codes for CASRDRDYQPQHF.